This T cell receptor (beta chain) came from a study of cytomegalovirus exposure and HLA in healthy donors listed by TCRdb under 2017. As for the study more broadly: The roughly 670 repertoires of the first cohort and the 120 validation repertoires were produced on the same platform, according to a later analysis. In addition to the first cohort of 666 subjects, a separate validation cohort of 100 to 150 different subjects was used. The study aimed to test whether signatures of past pathogen exposure could be identified by cataloging public T cell receptors. To predict cytomegalovirus infection status, the study combined high-throughput TCR immunosequencing, statistical association of individual TCRs with disease status, and machine learning.

Regarding this clone: The antigen this receptor binds is unknown. The input lacks base qualities; no much larger clone sits a single base away.

Points the paper makes about the study in general: A total of 150 to 200 TCR beta chains were listed by the study as associated with cytomegalovirus. Across donors, most TCR sequences were observed very rarely, whereas some public TCRs were present in many individuals. The validation cohort had no HLA typing available for a later analysis, so co-occurrence within that cohort was assessed over all 130 or so repertoires. The classifier was reported to diagnose cytomegalovirus status with high specificity and sensitivity in both the original cohort and the validation cohort. In vitro tests confirmed that a few of the cytomegalovirus-associated TCR beta chains recognize cytomegalovirus antigens. In a later analysis, TCRs clustered in the first cohort were found to also tend to co-occur in the 110 or so validation repertoires, with approximately 93% of cluster scores above 0. It was suggested by the authors that the approach could potentially be generalized to other disease states and immunological phenotypes.

Donors formed part of the validation cohort, which comprised over a hundred subjects and was distinct from the first cohort of 550 to 850 subjects. Libraries were prepared through the immunoSEQ multiplex PCR assay. In the source study's methods: A statistical classification framework was built to diagnose cytomegalovirus status from the catalog of TCR beta chain sequences. TCRdb took over this immuneACCESS table, retaining in-frame rearrangements with V and J assigned. Such tables are incomplete; in checked studies, under half of the missing clones stem from an unresolved V gene, and the remainder is unexplained. That table supplies the V and J calls and clone size; D and trimming were determined from the DNA. The sample data list 100,000 to 130,000 clones, and around 95% of these were observed just once. The top ten hold roughly 0.7% of the sample. Sequences were obtained from PBMCs. The TCR originated in a young woman in good health and CMV-seronegative.

The CDR3 is CASSLVASGGSTDTQYF. The nucleotide sequence reads TGTGCCAGCAGCTTAGTGGCTAGCGGGGGGAGCACAGATACGCAGTATTTT. The chain was built from TRBV7-2 and TRBJ2-3; the junction holds 11 bases that match TRBD2. Its CDR3 holds 17 amino acids, cysteine through phenylalanine. Only the CDR3 DNA is retained, 51 bases long and in frame from the first base. V has 1 base trimmed and J has 0 bases trimmed; junction bases matching no gene number 3. CDR1 and CDR2 are read off the germline V gene as SGHTA and FQGNSA.